This TCR beta chain was sequenced for a study of blood T cell repertoires in COVID-19. V was pared by 5 bases and J by 3 bases, with 3 bases of the junction left unmatched. The germline V gene has CDR1 SEHNR and CDR2 FQNEAQ (reference sequence). CDR3 length: 13 residues. As regards this clone: The same CDR3 arises from other DNA sequences in this sample as well.

Sequencing used immunoSEQ multiplex PCR; TCRdb keeps in-frame clones, though not all of them. The table has about 36,000 clones, 75% to 85% seen once. This chain uses TRBV7-9 with TRBJ2-7, with TRBD1 matching 8 bases. Sequencing used peripheral blood. This TCR was sampled from a human donor in a cohort sampled during active or convalescent COVID-19. The donor label of this sample is uncertain. The DNA for the CDR3 is TGTGCCAGCAGCCCAGGGGGCAGCTACGAGCAGTACTTC. Protein product: CASSPGGSYEQYF.